Following are 16 T cell receptor beta chains from one sample sequenced in a study of regulatory T cells in long-lasting Graves disease. HTBI primers from iRepertoire and Arm-PCR of CDR3 regions yielded the TCR beta libraries. TCRdb redid the calling of the multiplex PCR reads with MiXCR, one entry per CDR3 protein. The profile covers about 620,000 distinct CDR3 sequences, with roughly 15% appearing a single time and about 20% taken by the ten largest. Indicated time point: newly diagnosed GD, antithyroid drugs for less than 3 months. From RNA extracted from PBMCs, the TCR library was made. These data were likewise used in another study, on T cells in Graves' hyperthyroidism and ophthalmopathy.

The sample was peripheral blood mononuclear cells (PBMCs), taken at new diagnosis, from a patient treated with antithyroid drugs. The receptors were gathered from a woman in her twenties or thirties with Graves disease.

A few counts support this clonotype. The chain employs TRBV27 and TRBJ2-5; D ambiguous. Trimming took off 5 bases at V and 4 bases at J, with 20 bases between the two ends. This CDR3 is built from 16 residues. CDR1 and CDR2 (germline): MNHEY, SMNVEV (reference sequence). CDR3: CASSPPPTTPGETQYF. CDR3 bases: TGTGCCAGCAGTCCTCCCCCTACAACTCCCGGAGAGACCCAGTACTTC.

Points on this clonotype: With a much larger clone just one base away, this may be a read error. The chain employs TRBV6-1 and TRBJ2-3; no clear D gene. The V gene's germline CDR1 is MNHNS and CDR2 SASEGT. Trimming removed 7 bases from V and 3 bases from J, with 14 bases in between. CDR3 length: 14 residues. The CDR3 protein is CASTNEELTDTQYF. The CDR3 bases are TGTGCCAGCACCAACGAAGAGTTAACAGATACGCAGTATTTT.

This clonotype was seen a few times. The genes are TRBV20-1 and TRBJ1-4; possible D gene TRBD1, 5 bases. The V end was cut by 6 bases, the J end by 6 bases, with 14 bases between. There are 13 residues in the CDR3. Looked up from germline, CDR1 is DFQATT and CDR2 is SNEGSKA (reference sequence). CDR3 sequence reads: CSASLWGDEKLFF. Here the CDR3 DNA reads TGCAGTGCAAGTCTCTGGGGGGATGAAAAACTGTTTTTT.

This clonotype was observed a few times. V gene TRBV24-1 combines with J gene TRBJ2-2; 7 nucleotides agree with TRBD2. Germline loops: CDR1 KGHDR, CDR2 SFDVKD. The CDR3 spans 17 residues. With 4 bases clipped from V and 4 bases from J, the junction kept 11 bases outside the gene matches. This CDR3 reads CATSERTGLGGTGELFF. The CDR3 DNA is TGTGCCACCAGTGAAAGAACCGGACTAGGCGGCACCGGGGAGCTGTTTTTT.

The table lists this clonotype with a few counts. The chain uses TRBV7-3 and TRBJ2-5; 7 bases line up with TRBD1. This CDR3 region has 15 residues. Germline CDR1 reads SGHTA; CDR2 reads FQGTGA. The ends lost 3 bases at V and 2 bases at J; junction bases unmatched: 6. The CDR3 spells CASSFFRGQQETQYF. DNA of the CDR3: TGTGCCAGCAGCTTCTTCCGGGGACAGCAAGAGACCCAGTACTTC.

A few counts support this clonotype. The CDR3 protein is CATSDGGADTQYF. The DNA for the CDR3 is TGTGCCACCAGTGATGGGGGTGCAGATACGCAGTATTTT. The chain couples TRBV24-1 to TRBJ2-3; tentatively, D is TRBD1 or TRBD2 (5 bases each). V was shortened by 3 bases and J by 4 bases, with 7 bases between the two germline ends. This CDR3 is built from 13 residues. Germline CDR1 KGHDR, CDR2 SFDVKD.

Points on this clonotype: A much larger clonotype is one base distant, so this may be a read error. The chain employs TRBV11-3 and TRBJ2-1; 7 bases fit TRBD2. J gave up 4 bases and V 1 base, and 7 bases lay outside the gene matches. The CDR3 sequence is 16 residues long. Germline loops: CDR1 SGHNT, CDR2 YENEEA. CDR3: CASSLGAGVGYNEQFF. The CDR3 bases are TGTGCCAGCAGCTTAGGGGCGGGAGTTGGATACAATGAGCAGTTCTTC.

This chain uses TRBV19 with TRBJ2-3, with D hard to call. This CDR3 spans 16 amino acids. Germline CDR1 and CDR2: LNHDA and SQIVND (reference sequence). The V gene lost 0 bases and the J gene lost 2 bases, with 12 bases spanning the gap. The DNA of the CDR3 is TGTGCCAGTAGTATAGATCTGGCCAGCCACACAGATACGCAGTATTTT. The encoded protein is CASSIDLASHTDTQYF.

The sample holds many counts of this clonotype. This chain uses TRBV27 with TRBJ2-7; 8 nucleotides match TRBD1. V shed 8 bases, J shed 5 bases, and the junction held 20 bases outside the gene matches. Germline lookup yields CDR1 MNHEY and CDR2 SMNVEV (reference sequence). The CDR3 totals 17 residues. CDR3 nucleotides: TGTGCCAGCCAACTCAACCCGCCCAGGGACAGGATCGACGAGCAGTACTTC. The encoded protein is CASQLNPPRDRIDEQYF.

This clonotype was counted a single time. Sequence at one end of the junction differs from germline and may be a read error. The J gene is TRBJ2-7, the V gene TRBV7-2; 7 nucleotides match TRBD1. CDR1 is SGHTA, CDR2 FQGNSA, per germline. The CDR3 has 15 amino acids. The CDR3 spells CASSQVTRGLDEQYF. CDR3 coding DNA: TGCGCCAGCAGCCAAGTTACGAGGGGGCTCGACGAGCAGTACTTC. The full variable domain, completed using reference TRBV7-2 and TRBJ2-7, is GAGVSQSPSNKVTEKGKDVELRCDPISGHTALYWYRQSLGQGLEFLIYFQGNSAPDKSGLPSDRFSAERTGGSVSTLTIQRTQQEDSAVYLCASSQVTRGLDEQYFGPGTRLTVT.

This clonotype was picked up a small number of times. V and J are TRBV13 and TRBJ2-7; D remains ambiguous. The CDR3 consists of 15 residues. Germline V lookup: CDR1 PRHDT, CDR2 FYEKMQ (reference sequence). Trimming took off 5 bases at V and 2 bases at J, with 16 bases between the two ends. CDR3 in amino acids: CASSLSRATTYEQYF. CDR3 DNA: TGTGCCAGCAGCCTTTCTCGGGCGACCACCTACGAGCAGTACTTC.

V and J are TRBV28 and TRBJ2-3, with D unresolved. CDR1 is MDHEN, CDR2 SYDVKM, per germline. Trimming pared 2 bases from V and 8 bases from J, leaving 17 bases between. CDR3 length: 15 amino acids. Here the CDR3 DNA reads TGTGCCAGCAGTTTACGGACCGACGTCCTCGCTACGCAGTATTTT. Its protein is CASSLRTDVLATQYF.

The V call is TRBV7-9, the J call TRBJ1-3; the D is unclear. This CDR3 comprises 11 residues. Germline-derived CDR1 and CDR2 are SEHNR and FQNEAQ (reference sequence). The V gene lost 8 bases and the J gene lost 4 bases, with 6 bases spanning the gap. CDR3 loop: CASLGGNTIYF. DNA of the CDR3: TGTGCCAGCCTAGGCGGAAACACCATATATTTT.

The chain employs TRBV7-3 and TRBJ2-1; D is unresolved. This CDR3 contains 14 residues. The ends were cut back, 2 bases at V and 3 bases at J, with 8 bases in the middle. CDR1 is SGHTA and CDR2 is FQGTGA in the germline V gene. The CDR3 loop is CASSLGLDYNEQFF. CDR3 in DNA: TGTGCCAGCAGCTTAGGTCTGGACTACAATGAGCAGTTCTTC.

The CDR3 loop is CASRRGPGPEAVFSGANVLTF. In DNA, the CDR3 is TGTGCCAGCAGGAGGGGTCCCGGGCCAGAAGCCGTCTTCTCTGGGGCCAACGTCCTGACTTTC. The rearrangement uses TRBV11-2 and TRBJ2-6; D possibly uses TRBD1 or TRBD2 (5 bases each). V was shortened by 6 bases and J by 0 bases, with 27 bases between the two germline ends. CDR1 and CDR2 from the germline V gene are SGHAT and FQNNGV. The CDR3 totals 21 residues.

The chain recombines TRBV4-1 with TRBJ2-2, with 14 nucleotides matching TRBD2. Per germline, CDR1 MGHRA and CDR2 YSYEKL. V lost 4 bases, J lost 2 bases, and 15 bases stayed unmatched. This CDR3 contains 21 residues. DNA of the CDR3: TGCGCCAGCAGCCCGGAGCCCGGGACTAGCGGGAGAAAGGGTAACACCGGGGAGCTGTTTTTT. Its protein product is CASSPEPGTSGRKGNTGELFF.